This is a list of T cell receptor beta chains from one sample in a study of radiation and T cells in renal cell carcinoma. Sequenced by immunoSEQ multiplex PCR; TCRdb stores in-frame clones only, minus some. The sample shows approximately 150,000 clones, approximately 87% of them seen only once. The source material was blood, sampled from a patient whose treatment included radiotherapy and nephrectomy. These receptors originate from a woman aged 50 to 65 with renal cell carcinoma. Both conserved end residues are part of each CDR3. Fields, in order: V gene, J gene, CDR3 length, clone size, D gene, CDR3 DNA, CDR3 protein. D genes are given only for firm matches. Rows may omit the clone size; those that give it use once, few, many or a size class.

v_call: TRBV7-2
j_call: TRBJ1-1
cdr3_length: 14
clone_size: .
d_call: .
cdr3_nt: TGTGCCAGCAGCCCCGCCCCGGTGAACACTGAAGCTTTCTTT
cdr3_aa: CASSPAPVNTEAFF

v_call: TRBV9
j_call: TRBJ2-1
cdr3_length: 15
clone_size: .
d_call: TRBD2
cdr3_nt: TGTGCCAGCAGCGTTAGCGGGGGGGCTGGCAATGAGCAGTTCTTC
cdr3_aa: CASSVSGGAGNEQFF

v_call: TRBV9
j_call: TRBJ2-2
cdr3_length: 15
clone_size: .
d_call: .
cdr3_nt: TGTGCCAGCACCTATTTTGGGGGGCCAGGCGGGGAGCTGTTTTTT
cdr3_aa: CASTYFGGPGGELFF

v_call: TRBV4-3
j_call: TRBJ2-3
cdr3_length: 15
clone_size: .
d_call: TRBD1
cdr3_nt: TGCGCCAGCAACAAGGGACAGGGGGCGAGAGATACGCAGTATTTT
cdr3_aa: CASNKGQGARDTQYF

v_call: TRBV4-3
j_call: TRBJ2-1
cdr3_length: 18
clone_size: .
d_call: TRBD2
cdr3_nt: TGCGCCAGCAGCCAAGCGATAGGGACTAGCGGGAGATCGAATGAGCAGTTCTTC
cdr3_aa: CASSQAIGTSGRSNEQFF

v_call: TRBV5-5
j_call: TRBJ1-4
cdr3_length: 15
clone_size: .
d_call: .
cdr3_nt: TGTGCCAGCAGCTTGGCGGGTATAACCGATGAAAAACTGTTTTTT
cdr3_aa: CASSLAGITDEKLFF

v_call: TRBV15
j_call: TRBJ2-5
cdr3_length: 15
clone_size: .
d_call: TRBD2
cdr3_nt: TGTGCCACCAGCAGAGGGGAGGGACTCCAAGAGACCCAGTACTTC
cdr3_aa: CATSRGEGLQETQYF

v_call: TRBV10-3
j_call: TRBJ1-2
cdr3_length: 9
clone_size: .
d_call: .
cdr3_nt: TGTGCCATTTACCTAGGCTACACCTTC
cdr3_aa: CAIYLGYTF

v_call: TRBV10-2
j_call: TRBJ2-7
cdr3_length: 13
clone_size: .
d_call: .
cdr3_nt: TGCGCCAGCATAGGAGGGGATTCTTACGAGCAGTACTTC
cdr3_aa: CASIGGDSYEQYF

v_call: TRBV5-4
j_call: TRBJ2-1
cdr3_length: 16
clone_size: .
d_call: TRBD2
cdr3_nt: TGTGCCAGCAGCAAGCTACTAGCGGGCGGGGTCAATGAGCAGTTCTTC
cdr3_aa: CASSKLLAGGVNEQFF

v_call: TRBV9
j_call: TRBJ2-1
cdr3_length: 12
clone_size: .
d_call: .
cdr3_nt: TGTGCCAGCAGCGTAGGACGGGATGAGCAGTTCTTC
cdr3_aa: CASSVGRDEQFF

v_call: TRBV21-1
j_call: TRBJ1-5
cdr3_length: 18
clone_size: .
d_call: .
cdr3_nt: TGTGCCAGCAACTCACGGGACAGGGGTTTTTATAGCAATCAGCCCCAGCATTTT
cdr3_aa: CASNSRDRGFYSNQPQHF

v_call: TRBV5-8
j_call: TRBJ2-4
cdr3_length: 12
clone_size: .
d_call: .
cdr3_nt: TGTGCCAGCAGCTCAGCCAAAAACATTCAGTACTTC
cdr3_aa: CASSSAKNIQYF

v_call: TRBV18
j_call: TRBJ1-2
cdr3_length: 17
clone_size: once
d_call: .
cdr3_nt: TGTGCCAGCTCACCACGGCAGGCAGCGGGGCATGGCTATGGCTACACCTTC
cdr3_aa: CASSPRQAAGHGYGYTF

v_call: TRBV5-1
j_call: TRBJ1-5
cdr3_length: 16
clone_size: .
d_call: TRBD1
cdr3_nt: TGCGCCAGCAGCCTAAAGGGACAGGGAGGCAATCAGCCCCAGCATTTT
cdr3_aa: CASSLKGQGGNQPQHF

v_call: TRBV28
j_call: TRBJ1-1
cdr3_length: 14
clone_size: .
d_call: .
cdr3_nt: TGTGCCAGCAGTTTAGCCCAGCGTGGCACTGAAGCTTTCTTT
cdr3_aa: CASSLAQRGTEAFF

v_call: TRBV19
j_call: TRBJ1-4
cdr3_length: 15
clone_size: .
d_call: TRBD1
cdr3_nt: TGTGCCAGTAAGGGACAGGAGGGAACTAATGAAAAACTGTTTTTT
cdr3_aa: CASKGQEGTNEKLFF

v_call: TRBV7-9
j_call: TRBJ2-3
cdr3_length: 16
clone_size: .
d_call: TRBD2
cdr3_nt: TGTGCCAGCAGCTCTGGACTAGCGGTATATACAGATACGCAGTATTTT
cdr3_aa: CASSSGLAVYTDTQYF

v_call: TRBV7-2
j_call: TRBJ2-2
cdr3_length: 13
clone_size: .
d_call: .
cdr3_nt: TGTGCCAGCAGCCCCAGGGGAGACGGGGAGCTGTTTTTT
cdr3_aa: CASSPRGDGELFF

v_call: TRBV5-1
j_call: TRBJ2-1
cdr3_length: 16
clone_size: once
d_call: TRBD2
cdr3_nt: TGCGCCAGCAGCAGGACTAGCGGGGTCGGGTACGATGAGCAGTTCTTC
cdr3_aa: CASSRTSGVGYDEQFF

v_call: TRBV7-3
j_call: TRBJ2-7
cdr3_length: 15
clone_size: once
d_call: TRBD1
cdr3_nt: TGTGCCAGCAGCCCCGGGACAGCAGCAACCTACGAGCAGTACTTC
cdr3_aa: CASSPGTAATYEQYF

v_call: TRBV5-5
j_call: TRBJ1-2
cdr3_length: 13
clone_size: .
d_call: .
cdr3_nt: TGTGCCAGCAGCTTGAACCCGGTGGATGGCTACACCTTC
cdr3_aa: CASSLNPVDGYTF

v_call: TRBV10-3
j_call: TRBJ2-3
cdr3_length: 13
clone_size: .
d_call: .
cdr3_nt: TGTGCCATCAGTTGGGAGTCCACAGATACGCAGTATTTT
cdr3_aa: CAISWESTDTQYF

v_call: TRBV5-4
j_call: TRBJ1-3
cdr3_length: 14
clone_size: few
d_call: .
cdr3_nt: TGTGCCAGCAGCTTGACAGGGACTGGAAACACCATATATTTT
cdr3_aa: CASSLTGTGNTIYF

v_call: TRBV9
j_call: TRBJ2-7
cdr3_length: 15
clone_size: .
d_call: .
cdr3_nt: TGTGCCAGCAGCTTGAGGGGCCAGGGCTCCTACGAGCAGTACTTC
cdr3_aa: CASSLRGQGSYEQYF

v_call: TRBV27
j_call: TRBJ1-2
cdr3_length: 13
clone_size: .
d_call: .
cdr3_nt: TGTGCCAGCAGTTTTCGGGGTAACTATGGCTACACCTTC
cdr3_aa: CASSFRGNYGYTF

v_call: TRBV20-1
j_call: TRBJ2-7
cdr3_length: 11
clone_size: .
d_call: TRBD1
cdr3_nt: TGCAGTACGGACAGGGGCCACGAGCAGTACTTC
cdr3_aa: CSTDRGHEQYF

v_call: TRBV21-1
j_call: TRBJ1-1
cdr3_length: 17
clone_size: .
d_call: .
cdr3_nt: TGTGCCAGCAGCAAACGCCTTTGGCAGGCCATCTGGACTGAAGCTTTCTTT
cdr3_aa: CASSKRLWQAIWTEAFF

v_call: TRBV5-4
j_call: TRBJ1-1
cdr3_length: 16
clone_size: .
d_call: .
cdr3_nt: TGTGCCAGCAGCTTGGCTTTCGGGGGCTCGAACACTGAAGCTTTCTTT
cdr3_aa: CASSLAFGGSNTEAFF

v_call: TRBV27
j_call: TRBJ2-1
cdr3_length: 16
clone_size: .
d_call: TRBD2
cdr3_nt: TGTGCCAGCAGTTGGAGGTCGACTAGCGGGAACAATGAGCAGTTCTTC
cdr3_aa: CASSWRSTSGNNEQFF

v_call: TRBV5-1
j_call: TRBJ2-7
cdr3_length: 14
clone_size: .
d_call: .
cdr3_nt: TGCGCCAGCAGCGTCGGACAGACAATTTACGAGCAGTACTTC
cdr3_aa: CASSVGQTIYEQYF

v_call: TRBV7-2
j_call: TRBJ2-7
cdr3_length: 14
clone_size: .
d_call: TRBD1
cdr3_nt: TGTGCCAGCAGCCGGGACAGGGAAGCCTACGAGCAGTACTTC
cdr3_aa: CASSRDREAYEQYF